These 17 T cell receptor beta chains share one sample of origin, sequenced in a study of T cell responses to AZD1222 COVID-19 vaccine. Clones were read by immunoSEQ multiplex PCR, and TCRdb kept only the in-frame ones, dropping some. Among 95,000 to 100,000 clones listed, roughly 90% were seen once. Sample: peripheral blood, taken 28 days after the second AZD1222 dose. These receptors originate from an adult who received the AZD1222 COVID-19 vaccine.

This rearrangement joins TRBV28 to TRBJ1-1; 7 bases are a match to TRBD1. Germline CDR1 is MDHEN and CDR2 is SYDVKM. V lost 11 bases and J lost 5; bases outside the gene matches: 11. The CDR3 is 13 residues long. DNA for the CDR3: TGTGCCGGTAAAGGGGGCGCGTGGACTGAAGCTTTCTTT. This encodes CAGKGGAWTEAFF.

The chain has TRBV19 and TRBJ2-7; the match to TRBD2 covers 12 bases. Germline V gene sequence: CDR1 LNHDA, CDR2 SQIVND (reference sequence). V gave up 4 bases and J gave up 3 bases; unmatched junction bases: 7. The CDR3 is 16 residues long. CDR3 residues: CASSRELAGGYYEQYF. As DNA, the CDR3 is TGTGCCAGTAGTAGGGAACTAGCGGGAGGCTACTACGAGCAGTACTTC.

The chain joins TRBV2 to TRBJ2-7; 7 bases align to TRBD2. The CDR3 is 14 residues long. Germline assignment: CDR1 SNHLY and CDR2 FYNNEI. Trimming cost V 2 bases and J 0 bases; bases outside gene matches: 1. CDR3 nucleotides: TGTGCCAGCAGTGAAAGCGGGATCTCCTACGAGCAGTACTTC. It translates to CASSESGISYEQYF.

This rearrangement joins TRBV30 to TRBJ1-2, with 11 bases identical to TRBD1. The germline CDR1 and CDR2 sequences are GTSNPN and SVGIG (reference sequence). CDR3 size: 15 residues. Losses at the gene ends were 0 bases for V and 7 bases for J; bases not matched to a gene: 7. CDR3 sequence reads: CAWSVLRTGGSGYTF. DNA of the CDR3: TGTGCCTGGAGTGTACTAAGGACAGGGGGCAGTGGCTACACCTTC. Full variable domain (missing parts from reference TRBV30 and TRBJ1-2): SQTIHQWPATLVQPVGSPLSLECTVEGTSNPNLYWYRQAAGRGLQLLFYSVGIGQISSEVPQNLSASRPQDRQFILSSKKLLLSDSGFYLCAWSVLRTGGSGYTFGSGTRLTVV.

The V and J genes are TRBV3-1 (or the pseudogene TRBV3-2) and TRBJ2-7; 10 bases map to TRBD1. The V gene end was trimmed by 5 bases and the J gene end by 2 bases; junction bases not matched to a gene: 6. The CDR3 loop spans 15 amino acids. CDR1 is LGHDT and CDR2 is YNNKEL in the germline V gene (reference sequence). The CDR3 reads CASSAPGQGTYEQYF. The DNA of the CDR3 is TGTGCCAGCAGCGCCCCGGGACAGGGGACCTACGAGCAGTACTTC.

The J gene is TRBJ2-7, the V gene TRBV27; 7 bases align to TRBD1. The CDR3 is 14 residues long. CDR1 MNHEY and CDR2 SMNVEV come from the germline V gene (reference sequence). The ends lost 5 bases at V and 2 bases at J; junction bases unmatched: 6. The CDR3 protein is CASSTSTGTYEQYF. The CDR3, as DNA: TGTGCCAGCAGTACCTCGACAGGGACCTACGAGCAGTACTTC.

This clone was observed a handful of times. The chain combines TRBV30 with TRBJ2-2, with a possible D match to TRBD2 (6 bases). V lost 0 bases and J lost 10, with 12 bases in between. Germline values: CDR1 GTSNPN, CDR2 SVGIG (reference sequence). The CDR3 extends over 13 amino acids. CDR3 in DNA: TGTGCCTGGAGTGTACTCGGAGGGGTGGAGCTGTTTTTT. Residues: CAWSVLGGVELFF.

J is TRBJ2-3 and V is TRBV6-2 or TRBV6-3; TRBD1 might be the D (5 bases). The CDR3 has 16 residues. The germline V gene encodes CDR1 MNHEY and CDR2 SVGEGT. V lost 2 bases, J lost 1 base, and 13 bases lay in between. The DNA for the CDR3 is TGTGCCAGCAGTTACGGTCTACAGGCTGGCACAGATACGCAGTATTTT. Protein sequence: CASSYGLQAGTDTQYF.

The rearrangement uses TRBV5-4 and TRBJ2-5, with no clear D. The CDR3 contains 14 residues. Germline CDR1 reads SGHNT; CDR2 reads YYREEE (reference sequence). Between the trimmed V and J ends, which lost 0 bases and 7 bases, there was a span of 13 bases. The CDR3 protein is CASSLGSSQRTQYF. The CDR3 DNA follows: TGTGCCAGCAGCTTGGGCAGCTCCCAAAGGACCCAGTACTTC.

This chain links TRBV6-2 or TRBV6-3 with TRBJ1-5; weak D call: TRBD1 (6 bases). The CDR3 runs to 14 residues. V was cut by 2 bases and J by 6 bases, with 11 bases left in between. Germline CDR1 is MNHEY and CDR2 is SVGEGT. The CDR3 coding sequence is TGTGCCAGCAGTTACGGGGGCGGAGGTCAGCCCCAGCATTTT. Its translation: CASSYGGGGQPQHF.

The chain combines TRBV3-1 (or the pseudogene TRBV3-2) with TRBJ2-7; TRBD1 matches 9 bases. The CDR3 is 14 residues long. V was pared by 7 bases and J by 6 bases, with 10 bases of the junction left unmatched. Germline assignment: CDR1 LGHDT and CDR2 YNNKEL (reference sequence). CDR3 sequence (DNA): TGTGCCAGCAACTCCGGGACAGGGAGTAGCGAGCAGTACTTC. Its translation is CASNSGTGSSEQYF.

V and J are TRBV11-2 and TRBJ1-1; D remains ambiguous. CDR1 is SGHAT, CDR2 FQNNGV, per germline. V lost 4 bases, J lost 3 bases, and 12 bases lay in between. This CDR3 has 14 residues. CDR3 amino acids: CASSSVPEDTEAFF. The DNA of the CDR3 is TGTGCCAGCAGCTCTGTTCCTGAGGACACTGAAGCTTTCTTT.

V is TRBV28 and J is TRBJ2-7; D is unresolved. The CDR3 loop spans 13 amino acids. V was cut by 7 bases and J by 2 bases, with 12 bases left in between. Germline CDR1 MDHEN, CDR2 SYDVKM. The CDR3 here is CASTDRPPYEQYF. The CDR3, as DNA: TGTGCCAGCACCGATAGGCCTCCCTACGAGCAGTACTTC.

This CDR3 reads CATSRRIDTQYF. DNA for the CDR3: TGTGCCACCAGCAGGAGGATAGATACGCAGTATTTT. This chain joins TRBV15 and TRBJ2-3; D unresolved. The germline CDR1 and CDR2 sequences are LNHNV and YYDKDF (reference sequence). The CDR3 sequence is 12 residues long. V was cut by 3 bases and J by 5 bases, with 6 bases left in between.

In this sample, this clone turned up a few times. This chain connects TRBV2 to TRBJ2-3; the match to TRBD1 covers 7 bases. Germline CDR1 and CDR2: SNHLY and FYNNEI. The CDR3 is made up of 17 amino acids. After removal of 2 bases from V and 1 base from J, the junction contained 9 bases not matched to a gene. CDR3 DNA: TGTGCCAGCAGTGAATGGGGGCTCACAGGGGGCACAGATACGCAGTATTTT. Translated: CASSEWGLTGGTDTQYF.

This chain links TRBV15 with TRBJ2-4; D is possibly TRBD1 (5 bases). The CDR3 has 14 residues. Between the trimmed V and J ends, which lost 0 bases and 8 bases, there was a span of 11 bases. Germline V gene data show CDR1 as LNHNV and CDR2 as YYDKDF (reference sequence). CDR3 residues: CATSREGKGYIQYF. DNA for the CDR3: TGTGCCACCAGCAGAGAGGGTAAGGGGTACATTCAGTACTTC.

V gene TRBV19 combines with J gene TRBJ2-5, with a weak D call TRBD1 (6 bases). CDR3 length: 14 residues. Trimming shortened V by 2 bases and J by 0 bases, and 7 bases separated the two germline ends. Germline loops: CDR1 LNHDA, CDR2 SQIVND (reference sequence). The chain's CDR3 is CASSIRTDQETQYF. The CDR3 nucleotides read TGTGCCAGTAGTATACGGACAGACCAAGAGACCCAGTACTTC.